The 10 T cell receptor beta chains below all came from one sample that was sequenced in a study of CD8+CD57+ T cells in acquired aplastic anemia. Researchers used genomic DNA as the template to profile TCR beta VDJ and CDR3. TCRdb re-analysed the reads in MiXCR, keeping a single row per CDR3 protein. The sample lists some 120,000 distinct CDR3 sequences; around 48% were seen once. Material: sorted CD4+, CD8+, or CD8+CD57+ T cells (not recorded which) from PBMCs. The receptor source for this set is a human donor in good health, serving as a control.

The V and J genes are TRBV19 and TRBJ2-1, with D hard to call. V lost 8 bases, J lost 11 bases, and 10 bases lay in between. The CDR3 is made up of 10 amino acids. Per the germline V gene, CDR1 is LNHDA and CDR2 is SQIVND (reference sequence). CDR3 residues: CASGVAKQFF. The CDR3 DNA reads as TGTGCCAGTGGGGTGGCGAAGCAGTTCTTC.

This clonotype was seen repeatedly, ten times or more. V usage is TRBV7-9 and J usage is TRBJ1-1; D remains ambiguous. The CDR3 is made up of 13 amino acids. With 4 bases removed from V and 3 bases from J, the gap between germline ends came to 9 bases. Germline-derived CDR1 and CDR2 are SEHNR and FQNEAQ (reference sequence). The CDR3 nucleotides read TGTGCCAGCAGCTGGGTGGGCCACACTGAAGCTTTCTTT. Translating it yields CASSWVGHTEAFF.

This clonotype was observed many times. This chain links TRBV19 with TRBJ1-2; no reliable D call. The CDR3 is made up of 15 amino acids. Germline loops: CDR1 LNHDA, CDR2 SQIVND (reference sequence). Trimming removed 7 bases at V and 4 bases at J, with 19 bases between. The CDR3 spells CASTPGQIALYGYTF. The CDR3 region has the DNA TGTGCCAGTACCCCAGGCCAGATCGCTCTCTATGGCTACACCTTC.

This clonotype has a single count. The chain carries TRBV5-1 and TRBJ2-5; 8 bases match TRBD2. Germline V lookup: CDR1 SGHRS, CDR2 YFSETQ. The CDR3 length is 16 residues. The J segment lost 5 bases and the V segment lost 4 bases, leaving 13 bases of the junction unmatched. The CDR3 DNA is TGCGCCAGCAGCCCGGGGGGGGCTAGTATTGAGGAGACCCAGTACTTC. Protein: CASSPGGASIEETQYF. The whole variable domain, filled in from reference TRBV5-1 and TRBJ2-5, reads KAGVTQTPRYLIKTRGQQVTLSCSPISGHRSVSWYQQTPGQGLQFLFEYFSETQRNKGNFPGRFSGRQFSNSRSEMNVSTLELGDSALYLCASSPGGASIEETQYFGPGTRLLVL.

The rearrangement uses TRBV6-5 and TRBJ2-7, with 8 positions matching TRBD2. CDR3 length: 16 residues. In germline, CDR1 is MNHEY, CDR2 SVGAGI. The V and J ends lost 2 bases and 5 bases, in that order; junction bases with no gene match: 11. CDR3 sequence (DNA): TGTGCCAGCAGTTACACCGGGGGGGGCGGCGACAACGAGCAGTACTTC. It is translated as CASSYTGGGGDNEQYF.

The rearrangement joins TRBV29-1 to TRBJ1-1; TRBD1 matches 10 bases. CDR3 length: 12 residues. V shed 7 bases, J shed 12 bases, and the junction held 11 bases outside the gene matches. Germline CDR1 is SQVTM and CDR2 is ANQGSEA. The CDR3 coding sequence is TGCAGCGCCACCAGGGACAGGGGAGGAACTTTCTTT. This gives the protein CSATRDRGGTFF.

V usage is TRBV7-8 and J usage is TRBJ2-7; tentatively, D is TRBD2 (6 bases). There are 16 residues in the CDR3. Looked up from germline, CDR1 is SGHVS and CDR2 is FQNEAQ. V lost 5 bases and J lost 2, with 19 bases in between. Here the CDR3 reads CASSPTTGARPYEQYF. In DNA form, the CDR3 reads TGTGCCAGCAGCCCCACTACGGGAGCTCGTCCCTACGAGCAGTACTTC.

The V gene is TRBV30, the J gene TRBJ2-2; D remains unclear. The CDR3 contains 12 residues. Trimming took off 2 bases at V and 5 bases at J, with 6 bases between the two ends. Germline CDR1 reads GTSNPN; CDR2 reads SVGIG (reference sequence). In nucleotides, the CDR3 is TGTGCCTGGAGTTTGGAGACCGGGGAGCTGTTTTTT. It translates to CAWSLETGELFF.

In DNA, the CDR3 is TGTGCCAGCAGTCAAAGGACAGGGTATAGTGAAAAACTGTTTTTT. Translating it yields CASSQRTGYSEKLFF. The chain is built from TRBV2 and TRBJ1-4, with 8 bases matching TRBD1. In germline, CDR1 is SNHLY, CDR2 FYNNEI. The CDR3 length is 15 residues. V dropped 5 bases and J dropped 7; count of bases not matched to a gene: 9.

The gene calls are TRBV7-2 and TRBJ2-7, with 7 bases identical to TRBD1. CDR3 length: 14 amino acids. With V trimmed by 5 bases and J by 2 bases, 6 bases remained unmatched. CDR1 is SGHTA and CDR2 is FQGNSA in the germline V gene. CDR3 DNA sequence: TGTGCCAGCAGCGCCGGTGGGACAGCCTACGAGCAGTACTTC. Encoded protein: CASSAGGTAYEQYF.